This TCR beta chain was documented in a study of blood T cell repertoires in COVID-19. Study in general: The origin of the acute and convalescent COVID-19 samples was the United States, Italy and Spain.

This CDR3 is built from 12 residues. Per the authors' pipeline: Amplified reference gene primers provided the basis for estimating nucleated cell counts. Clones were read by immunoSEQ multiplex PCR, and TCRdb kept only the in-frame ones, dropping some. The DNA was the basis for D and trimming; V, J and clone size are from that table. The sample has approximately 280,000 clones; under 90% are singletons. This clone was counted ten times or more. The source material was PBMCs or T cells enriched from blood (not recorded which). The clonotype originates from an older woman who had recovered from COVID-19. The chain couples TRBV23-1 to TRBJ1-2; no firm D call. TRBV23-1 qualifies as an ORF whose function is uncertain. CDR3 bases: TGCCCCGGGGTAGGAGCTGGGTATGGCTACACCTTC. It specifies CPGVGAGYGYTF.